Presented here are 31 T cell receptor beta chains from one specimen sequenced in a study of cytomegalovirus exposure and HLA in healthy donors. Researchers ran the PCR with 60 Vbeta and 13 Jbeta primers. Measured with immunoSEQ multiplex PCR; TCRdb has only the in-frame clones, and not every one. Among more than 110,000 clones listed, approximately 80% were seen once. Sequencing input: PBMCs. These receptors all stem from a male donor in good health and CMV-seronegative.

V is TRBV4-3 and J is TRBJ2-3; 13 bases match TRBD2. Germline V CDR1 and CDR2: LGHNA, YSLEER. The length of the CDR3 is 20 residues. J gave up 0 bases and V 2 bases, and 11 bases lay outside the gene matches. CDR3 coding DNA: TGCGCCAGCAGCCAATACAAACCGGGACTAGCGGGGATTAGCACAGATACGCAGTATTTT. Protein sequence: CASSQYKPGLAGISTDTQYF.

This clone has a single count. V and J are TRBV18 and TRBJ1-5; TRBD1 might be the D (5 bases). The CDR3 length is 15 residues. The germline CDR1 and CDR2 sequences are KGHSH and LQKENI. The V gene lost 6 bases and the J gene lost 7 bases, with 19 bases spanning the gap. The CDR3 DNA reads TGTGCCAGCTCTCCCGGGGCGGGGCTGCGGCAGCCCCAGCATTTT. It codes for CASSPGAGLRQPQHF.

This CDR3 reads CAWEEGSRTGELFF. CDR3 nucleotide sequence: TGTGCCTGGGAAGAGGGAAGTAGAACCGGGGAGCTGTTTTTT. The V and J genes are TRBV30 and TRBJ2-2; D is possibly TRBD2 (5 bases). Trimming removed 5 bases at V and 5 bases at J, with 15 bases between. The germline CDR1 and CDR2 sequences are GTSNPN and SVGIG (reference sequence). This CDR3 has 14 amino acids.

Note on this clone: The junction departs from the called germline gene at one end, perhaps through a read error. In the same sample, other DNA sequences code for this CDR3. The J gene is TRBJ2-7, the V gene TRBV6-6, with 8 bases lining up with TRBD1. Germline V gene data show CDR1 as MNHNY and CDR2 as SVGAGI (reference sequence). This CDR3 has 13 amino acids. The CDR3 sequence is CASSYSTGDEQYF. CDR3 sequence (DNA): TGTGCCAGTAGTTACTCGACAGGGGATGAGCAGTACTTC.

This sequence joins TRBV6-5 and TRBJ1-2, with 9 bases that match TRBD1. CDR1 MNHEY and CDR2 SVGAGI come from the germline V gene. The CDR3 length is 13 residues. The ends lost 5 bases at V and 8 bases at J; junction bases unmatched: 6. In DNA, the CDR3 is TGTGCCAGCAGTGCGGACAGGGGAGGCGGCTACACCTTC. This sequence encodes CASSADRGGGYTF.

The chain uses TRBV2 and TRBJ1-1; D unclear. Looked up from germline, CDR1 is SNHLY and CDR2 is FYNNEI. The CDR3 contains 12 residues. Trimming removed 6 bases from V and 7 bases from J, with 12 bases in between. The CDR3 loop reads CASSLNPFEAFF. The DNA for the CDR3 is TGTGCCAGCAGCCTAAACCCGTTTGAAGCTTTCTTT.

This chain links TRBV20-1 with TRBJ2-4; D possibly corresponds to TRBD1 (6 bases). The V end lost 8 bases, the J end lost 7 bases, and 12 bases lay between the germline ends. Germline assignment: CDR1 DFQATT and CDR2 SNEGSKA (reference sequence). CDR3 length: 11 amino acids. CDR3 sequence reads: CSTGTPNIQYF. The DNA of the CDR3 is TGCAGTACAGGGACCCCGAACATTCAGTACTTC.

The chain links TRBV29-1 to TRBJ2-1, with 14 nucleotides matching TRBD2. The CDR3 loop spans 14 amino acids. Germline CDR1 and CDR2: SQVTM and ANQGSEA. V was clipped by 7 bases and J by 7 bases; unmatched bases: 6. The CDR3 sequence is CSGPTSGGVNEQFF. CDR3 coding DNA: TGCAGCGGCCCGACTAGCGGGGGGGTAAATGAGCAGTTCTTC.

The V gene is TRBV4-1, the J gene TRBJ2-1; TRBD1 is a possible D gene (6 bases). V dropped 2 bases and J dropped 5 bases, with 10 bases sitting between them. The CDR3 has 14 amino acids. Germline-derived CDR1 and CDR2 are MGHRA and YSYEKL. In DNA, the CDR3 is TGCGCCAGCAGCCAACCTCGGACAGACAATGAGCAGTTCTTC. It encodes CASSQPRTDNEQFF.

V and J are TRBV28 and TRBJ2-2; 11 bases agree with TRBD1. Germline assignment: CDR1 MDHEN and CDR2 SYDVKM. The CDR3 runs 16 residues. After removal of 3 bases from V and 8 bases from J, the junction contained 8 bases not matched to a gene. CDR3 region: CASSFRTGGAPGELFF. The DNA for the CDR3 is TGTGCCAGCAGTTTTCGGACAGGGGGCGCCCCGGGGGAGCTGTTTTTT.

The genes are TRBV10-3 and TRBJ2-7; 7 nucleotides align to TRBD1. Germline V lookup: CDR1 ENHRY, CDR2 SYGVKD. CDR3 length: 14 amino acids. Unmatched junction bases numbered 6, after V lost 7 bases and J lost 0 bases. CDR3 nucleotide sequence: TGTGCCATCACCAAGGACAGGAGCTCCTACGAGCAGTACTTC. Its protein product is CAITKDRSSYEQYF.

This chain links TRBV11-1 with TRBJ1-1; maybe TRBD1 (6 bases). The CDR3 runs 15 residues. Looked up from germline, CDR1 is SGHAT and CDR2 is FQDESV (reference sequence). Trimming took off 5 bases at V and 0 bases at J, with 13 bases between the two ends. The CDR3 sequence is CASSTGQGLNTEAFF. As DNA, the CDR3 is TGTGCCAGCAGCACGGGACAAGGACTGAACACTGAAGCTTTCTTT.

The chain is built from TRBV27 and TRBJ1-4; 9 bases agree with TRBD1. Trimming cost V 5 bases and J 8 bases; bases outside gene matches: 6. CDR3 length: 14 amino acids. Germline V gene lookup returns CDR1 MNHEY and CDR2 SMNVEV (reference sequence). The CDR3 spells CASSAQGAREKLFF. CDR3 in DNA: TGTGCCAGCAGTGCACAGGGGGCGAGGGAAAAACTGTTTTTT.

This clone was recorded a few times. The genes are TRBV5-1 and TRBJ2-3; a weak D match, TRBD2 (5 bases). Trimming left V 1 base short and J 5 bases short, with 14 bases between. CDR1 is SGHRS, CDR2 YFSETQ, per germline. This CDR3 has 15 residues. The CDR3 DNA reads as TGCGCCAGCAGCTTGAGGACTCAAACCGGAGATACGCAGTATTTT. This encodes CASSLRTQTGDTQYF. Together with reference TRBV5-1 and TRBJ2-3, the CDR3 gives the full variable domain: KAGVTQTPRYLIKTRGQQVTLSCSPISGHRSVSWYQQTPGQGLQFLFEYFSETQRNKGNFPGRFSGRQFSNSRSEMNVSTLELGDSALYLCASSLRTQTGDTQYFGPGTRLTVL.

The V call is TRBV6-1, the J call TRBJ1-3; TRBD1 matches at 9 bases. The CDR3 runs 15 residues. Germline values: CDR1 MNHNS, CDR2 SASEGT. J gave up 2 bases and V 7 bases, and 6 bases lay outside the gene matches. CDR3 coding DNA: TGTGCCAGCATTCTCGGACAGGGGCCTGGAAACACCATATATTTT. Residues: CASILGQGPGNTIYF.

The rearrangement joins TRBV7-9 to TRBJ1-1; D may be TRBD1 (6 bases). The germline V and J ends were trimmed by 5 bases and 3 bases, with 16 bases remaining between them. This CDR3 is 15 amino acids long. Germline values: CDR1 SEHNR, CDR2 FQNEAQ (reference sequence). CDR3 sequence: CASSGDKGVYTEAFF. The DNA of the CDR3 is TGTGCCAGCAGCGGCGATAAGGGGGTTTACACTGAAGCTTTCTTT.

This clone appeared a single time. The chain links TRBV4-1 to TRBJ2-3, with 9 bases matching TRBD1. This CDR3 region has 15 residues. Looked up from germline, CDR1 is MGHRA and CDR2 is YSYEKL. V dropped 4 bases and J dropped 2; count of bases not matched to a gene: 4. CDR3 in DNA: TGCGCCAGCAGCCGGGGGACAGGGAACACAGATACGCAGTATTTT. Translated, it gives CASSRGTGNTDTQYF.

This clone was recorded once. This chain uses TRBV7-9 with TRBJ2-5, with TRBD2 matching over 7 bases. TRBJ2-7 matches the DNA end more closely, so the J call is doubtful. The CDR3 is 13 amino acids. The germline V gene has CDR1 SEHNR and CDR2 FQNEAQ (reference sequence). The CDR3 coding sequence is TGTGCCAGCAACCGAGCGGGGTACTACGAGCAGTACTTC. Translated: CASNRAGYYEQYF.

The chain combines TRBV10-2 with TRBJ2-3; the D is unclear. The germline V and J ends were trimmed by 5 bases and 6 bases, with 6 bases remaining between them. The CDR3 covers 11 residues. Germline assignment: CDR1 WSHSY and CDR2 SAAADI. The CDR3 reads CASSPMDTQYF. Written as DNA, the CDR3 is TGCGCCAGCAGTCCAATGGATACGCAGTATTTT.

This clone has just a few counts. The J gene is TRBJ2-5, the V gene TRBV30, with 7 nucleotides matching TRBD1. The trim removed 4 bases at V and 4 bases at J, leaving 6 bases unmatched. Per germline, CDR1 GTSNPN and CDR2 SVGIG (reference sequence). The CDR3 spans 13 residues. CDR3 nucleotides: TGTGCCTGGACCCGACAGGGTGGAGAGACCCAGTACTTC. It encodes CAWTRQGGETQYF.

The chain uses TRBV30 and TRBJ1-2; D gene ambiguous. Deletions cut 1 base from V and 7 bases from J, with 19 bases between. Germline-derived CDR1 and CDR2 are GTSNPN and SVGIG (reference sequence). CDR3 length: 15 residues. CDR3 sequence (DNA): TGTGCCTGGAGTGATCGTCGGGGAGAGGTTGGTGGCTACACCTTC. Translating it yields CAWSDRRGEVGGYTF.

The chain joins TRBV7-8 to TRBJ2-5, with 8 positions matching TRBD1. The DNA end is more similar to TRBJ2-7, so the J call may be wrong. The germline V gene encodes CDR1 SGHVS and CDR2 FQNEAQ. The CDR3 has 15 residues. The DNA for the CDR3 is TGTGCCAGCAGCCCCGCTTTGACAGGGGTCTACGAGCAGTACTTC. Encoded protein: CASSPALTGVYEQYF.

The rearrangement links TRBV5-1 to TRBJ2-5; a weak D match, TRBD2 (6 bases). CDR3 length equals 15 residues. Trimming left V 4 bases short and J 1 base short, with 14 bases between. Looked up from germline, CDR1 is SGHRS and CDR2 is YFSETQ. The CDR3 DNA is TGCGCCAGCAGCGATGCGGCGGGGTCCCAAGAGACCCAGTACTTC. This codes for CASSDAAGSQETQYF.

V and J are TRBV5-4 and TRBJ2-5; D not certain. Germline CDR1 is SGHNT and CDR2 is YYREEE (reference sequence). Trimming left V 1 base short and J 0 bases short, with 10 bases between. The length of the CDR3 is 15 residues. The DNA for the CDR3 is TGTGCCAGCAGCTTGAAAACTACATACCAAGAGACCCAGTACTTC. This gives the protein CASSLKTTYQETQYF. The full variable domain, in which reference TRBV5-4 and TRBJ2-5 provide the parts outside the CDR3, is ETGVTQSPTHLIKTRGQQVTLRCSSQSGHNTVSWYQQALGQGPQFIFQYYREEENGRGNFPPRFSGLQFPNYSSELNVNALELDDSALYLCASSLKTTYQETQYFGPGTRLLVL.

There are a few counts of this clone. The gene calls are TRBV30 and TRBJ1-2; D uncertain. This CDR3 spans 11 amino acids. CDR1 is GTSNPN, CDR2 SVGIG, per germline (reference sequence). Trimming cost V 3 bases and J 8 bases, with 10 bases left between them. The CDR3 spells CAWRRGGGYTF. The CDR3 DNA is TGTGCCTGGAGACGGGGAGGAGGCTACACCTTC.

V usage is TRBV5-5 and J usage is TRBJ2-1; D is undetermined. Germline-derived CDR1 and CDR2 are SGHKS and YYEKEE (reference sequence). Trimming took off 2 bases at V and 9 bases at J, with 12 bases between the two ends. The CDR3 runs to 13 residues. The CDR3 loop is CASSFSWALEQFF. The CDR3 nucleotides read TGTGCCAGCAGCTTTAGTTGGGCGCTTGAGCAGTTCTTC.

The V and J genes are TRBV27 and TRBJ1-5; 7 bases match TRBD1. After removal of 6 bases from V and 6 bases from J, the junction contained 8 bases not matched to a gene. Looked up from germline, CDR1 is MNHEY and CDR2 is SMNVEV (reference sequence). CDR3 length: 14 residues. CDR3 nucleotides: TGTGCCAGCAGCAGTACAGGGGTGGGTCAGCCCCAGCATTTT. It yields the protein CASSSTGVGQPQHF.

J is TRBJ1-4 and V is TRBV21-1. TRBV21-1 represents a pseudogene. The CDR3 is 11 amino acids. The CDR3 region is CASRAGSILFF. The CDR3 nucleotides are TGTGCCAGCCGGGCGGGCAGTATACTGTTTTTT.

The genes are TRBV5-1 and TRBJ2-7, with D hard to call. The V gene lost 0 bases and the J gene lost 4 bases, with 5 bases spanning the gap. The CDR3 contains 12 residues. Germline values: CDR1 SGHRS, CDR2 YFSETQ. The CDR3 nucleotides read TGCGCCAGCAGCTTGGGAGATTACGAGCAGTACTTC. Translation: CASSLGDYEQYF. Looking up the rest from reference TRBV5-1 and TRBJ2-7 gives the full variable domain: KAGVTQTPRYLIKTRGQQVTLSCSPISGHRSVSWYQQTPGQGLQFLFEYFSETQRNKGNFPGRFSGRQFSNSRSEMNVSTLELGDSALYLCASSLGDYEQYFGPGTRLTVT.

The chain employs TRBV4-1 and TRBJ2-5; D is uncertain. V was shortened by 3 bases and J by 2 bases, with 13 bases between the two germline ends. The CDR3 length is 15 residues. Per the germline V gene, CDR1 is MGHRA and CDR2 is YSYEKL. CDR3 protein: CASSQWSRRQETQYF. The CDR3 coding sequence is TGCGCCAGCAGCCAGTGGTCCCGGCGGCAAGAGACCCAGTACTTC.

The CDR3 sequence: CASSTSGTDPFTDTQYF. The DNA for the CDR3 is TGTGCCAGCAGCACCTCCGGGACAGATCCCTTCACAGATACGCAGTATTTT. The rearrangement joins TRBV7-2 to TRBJ2-3, with 7 bases aligning to TRBD1. Looked up from germline, CDR1 is SGHTA and CDR2 is FQGNSA. After removal of 5 bases from V and 2 bases from J, the junction contained 13 bases not matched to a gene. CDR3 length: 17 residues. The full variable domain, completed using reference TRBV7-2 and TRBJ2-3, is GAGVSQSPSNKVTEKGKDVELRCDPISGHTALYWYRQSLGQGLEFLIYFQGNSAPDKSGLPSDRFSAERTGGSVSTLTIQRTQQEDSAVYLCASSTSGTDPFTDTQYFGPGTRLTVL.